This T cell receptor (beta chain) emerged from a study of breast tumors, draining lymph nodes, adjacent tissues. The study's findings and limits: Tumor TCR diversity was below lymph nodes but above nontumor tissue. That most tumor T cells come from lymph nodes remained unproven.

Of note for this clonotype: Its antigen remains unknown.

Samples came from axillary lymph nodes draining the breast cancer. Germline V gives CDR1 SGHDT, CDR2 YYEEEE. V lost 0 bases and J lost 7, with 11 bases in between. This CDR3 is 14 amino acids long. TCRdb recomputed calls from the multiplex PCR reads with MiXCR, one row per CDR3 protein. The data contain 150,000 to 200,000 distinct CDR3 sequences, 25% to 40% of them singletons. The sequence was collected from a female donor with breast cancer. Some clones in this sample may be carry-over from other donors' samples. The V gene is TRBV5-6, the J gene TRBJ2-1; D is undetermined. The sequencing input was axillary lymph node tissue. Here the CDR3 DNA reads TGTGCCAGCAGCTTGGGGCTGGCCCCTAATGAGCAGTTCTTC. Translated: CASSLGLAPNEQFF. The variable domain in full, with the rest retrieved from reference TRBV5-6 and TRBJ2-1, is DAGVTQSPTHLIKTRGQQVTLRCSPKSGHDTVSWYQQALGQGPQFIFQYYEEEERQRGNFPDRFSGHQFPNYSSELNVNALLLGDSALYLCASSLGLAPNEQFFGPGTRLTVL.